A selection of T cell receptor beta chains follows, all from one sample in a study of T cells in Graves' hyperthyroidism and ophthalmopathy. From the multiplex PCR reads, TCRdb called clonotypes with MiXCR, one entry per CDR3 protein. This sample carries about 600,000 distinct CDR3 sequences, 15% to 20% of them seen once, and the ten largest clones take 2.5% to 4%. Sequenced material: blood. These receptors came from a woman aged 40 to 55 with Graves' ophthalmopathy. Each CDR3 is given with its conserved first and last residue. D genes are given only for firm matches. Not all rows give a size; the values are once, few, many and, for expanded clones, a class.

v_call: TRBV20-1
d_call: TRBD1
clone_size: NA
j_call: TRBJ2-5
cdr3_nt: TGCAGTGCTAGAGATCAGGCGCAGGGGGCTTGGGAGACCCAGTACTTC
cdr3_aa: CSARDQAQGAWETQYF

v_call: TRBV30
d_call: NA
clone_size: many
j_call: TRBJ2-1
cdr3_nt: TGTGCCTGGAGTGTCAGGTGGTCCAACAATGAGCAGTTCTTC
cdr3_aa: CAWSVRWSNNEQFF

v_call: TRBV5-1
d_call: NA
clone_size: few
j_call: TRBJ1-2
cdr3_nt: TGCGCCAGCACGGCGGGGTTTCACTATGGCTACACCTTC
cdr3_aa: CASTAGFHYGYTF

v_call: TRBV2
d_call: TRBD2
clone_size: NA
j_call: TRBJ2-1
cdr3_nt: TGTGCCAGCAGTGTAACTAGCGGGATTTACAGTGAGCAGTCCTTC
cdr3_aa: CASSVTSGIYSEQSF

v_call: TRBV20-1
d_call: NA
clone_size: few
j_call: TRBJ2-3
cdr3_nt: TGCAGCGCCGGGACCTCTGCAGATACGCAGTATTTT
cdr3_aa: CSAGTSADTQYF

v_call: TRBV9
d_call: NA
clone_size: many
j_call: TRBJ2-3
cdr3_nt: TGTGCCAGCAGCTTCGCGGGGCCCCATCCTAGCACAGATACGCAGTATTTT
cdr3_aa: CASSFAGPHPSTDTQYF

v_call: TRBV6-1
d_call: NA
clone_size: many
j_call: TRBJ2-1
cdr3_nt: TGTGCCAGCAGTGACCCAGGGTATGAGCAGTTCTTC
cdr3_aa: CASSDPGYEQFF

v_call: TRBV2
d_call: NA
clone_size: many
j_call: TRBJ2-2
cdr3_nt: TGTGCCAGCAGTGAAGCGCTTCAGGCCGGGAGAGATACCGGGGAGCTGTTTTTT
cdr3_aa: CASSEALQAGRDTGELFF

v_call: TRBV12-3/TRBV12-4
d_call: NA
clone_size: many
j_call: TRBJ1-1
cdr3_nt: TGTGCCAGCAGTTTAGGCCTGCTGGGGGCGCGGTCCACTGAAGCTTTCTTT
cdr3_aa: CASSLGLLGARSTEAFF

v_call: TRBV6-2/TRBV6-3
d_call: TRBD2
clone_size: few
j_call: TRBJ2-7
cdr3_nt: TGTGCCAGCAGTGGCTCTCTTTCAGGACTAGCGGGTTTCCTTTACGAGCAGTACTTC
cdr3_aa: CASSGSLSGLAGFLYEQYF

v_call: TRBV5-6
d_call: NA
clone_size: many
j_call: TRBJ2-1
cdr3_nt: TGTGCCAGCAGCTTAGGGGACAATGAGCAGTTCTTC
cdr3_aa: CASSLGDNEQFF

v_call: TRBV5-1
d_call: NA
clone_size: few
j_call: TRBJ2-1
cdr3_nt: TGCGCCAGCAGCTACGAGGGTAGAGATGAGCAGTTCTTC
cdr3_aa: CASSYEGRDEQFF

v_call: TRBV20-1
d_call: NA
clone_size: many
j_call: TRBJ2-7
cdr3_nt: TGCAGTGCTGGGGGACTGACGGCCGAGCAGTACTTC
cdr3_aa: CSAGGLTAEQYF

v_call: TRBV29-1
d_call: NA
clone_size: NA
j_call: TRBJ2-7
cdr3_nt: TGCAGCGCGATGGAGGACACAGGCCGGGACGAGCAGTACTTC
cdr3_aa: CSAMEDTGRDEQYF

v_call: TRBV27
d_call: TRBD1
clone_size: many
j_call: TRBJ2-7
cdr3_nt: TGTGCCAGCAGTACCCGGGACAGGGTCTCCTACGAGCAGTACTTC
cdr3_aa: CASSTRDRVSYEQYF

v_call: TRBV9
d_call: TRBD2
clone_size: few
j_call: TRBJ2-3
cdr3_nt: TGTGCCAGCAGCCTAAGTAGCGGGTCGGGGGTCGCAGATACGCAGTATTTT
cdr3_aa: CASSLSSGSGVADTQYF

v_call: TRBV20-1
d_call: NA
clone_size: many
j_call: TRBJ2-2
cdr3_nt: TGCAGTGCTAGATGGAGGGGGGACACCGGGGAGCTGTTTTTT
cdr3_aa: CSARWRGDTGELFF

v_call: TRBV5-1
d_call: TRBD1
clone_size: few
j_call: TRBJ1-3
cdr3_nt: TGCGCCAGCAGCTTGGGACAGGGTAAAAACACCATATATTTT
cdr3_aa: CASSLGQGKNTIYF

v_call: TRBV5-1
d_call: TRBD2
clone_size: few
j_call: TRBJ2-7
cdr3_nt: TGCGCCAGCAGCCCCCAGGTAGCGGGAGCGGGTGAGCAGTACTTC
cdr3_aa: CASSPQVAGAGEQYF

v_call: TRBV24-1
d_call: TRBD2
clone_size: many
j_call: TRBJ2-1
cdr3_nt: TGTGCCACCAGTGATCCCCTAGCGGGAGACGGGAATGAGCAGTTCTTC
cdr3_aa: CATSDPLAGDGNEQFF

v_call: TRBV7-2
d_call: NA
clone_size: many
j_call: TRBJ1-5
cdr3_nt: TGTGCCAGCAGCTTAGTTCACGTTAGCAATCAGCCCCAGCATTTT
cdr3_aa: CASSLVHVSNQPQHF

v_call: TRBV11-2
d_call: NA
clone_size: NA
j_call: TRBJ1-6
cdr3_nt: TGTGCCAGCAGCCGTGATGGTGCCTCACCCCTCCACTTT
cdr3_aa: CASSRDGASPLHF

v_call: TRBV20-1
d_call: NA
clone_size: medium-sized
j_call: TRBJ1-1
cdr3_nt: TGCAGTGCTAAGATGGGCGGTATGTTCACTGAAGCTTTCTTT
cdr3_aa: CSAKMGGMFTEAFF

v_call: TRBV10-1
d_call: NA
clone_size: NA
j_call: TRBJ2-3
cdr3_nt: TGCGCCAGCAACACCTACAGGCCAGATACGCAGTATTTT
cdr3_aa: CASNTYRPDTQYF

v_call: TRBV5-5
d_call: TRBD2
clone_size: many
j_call: TRBJ2-3
cdr3_nt: TGTGCCAGCAGCTTGGGCATAGCGGGAGGCTCAGATACGCAGTATTTT
cdr3_aa: CASSLGIAGGSDTQYF

v_call: TRBV28
d_call: NA
clone_size: few
j_call: TRBJ1-2
cdr3_nt: TGTGCCAGCAGTTCGACGGATTATGGCTACACCTTC
cdr3_aa: CASSSTDYGYTF

v_call: TRBV29-1
d_call: TRBD2
clone_size: NA
j_call: TRBJ2-3
cdr3_nt: TGCAGCGTTGTGGGCCGGAGCGGGAGGACAGATACGCAGTATTTT
cdr3_aa: CSVVGRSGRTDTQYF

v_call: TRBV18
d_call: TRBD2
clone_size: many
j_call: TRBJ2-7
cdr3_nt: TGTGCCAGCTCACCCTTGACTAGCGGGGGGGCCGAGCAGTACTTC
cdr3_aa: CASSPLTSGGAEQYF

v_call: TRBV20-1
d_call: NA
clone_size: few
j_call: TRBJ1-5
cdr3_nt: TGCAGTGCTAAGGCGTTCGGGGGAGGTAGCAATCAGCCCCAGCATTTT
cdr3_aa: CSAKAFGGGSNQPQHF

v_call: TRBV6-1
d_call: TRBD1
clone_size: few
j_call: TRBJ1-6
cdr3_nt: TGTGCCAGCATCCTACAGGGGGCCTATAATTCACCCCTCCACTTT
cdr3_aa: CASILQGAYNSPLHF

v_call: TRBV11-2
d_call: TRBD2
clone_size: many
j_call: TRBJ2-5
cdr3_nt: TGTGCCAGCAGCCCGGGTAGCGGGCAAGAGACCCAGTACTTC
cdr3_aa: CASSPGSGQETQYF

v_call: TRBV5-4
d_call: TRBD1
clone_size: few
j_call: TRBJ2-3
cdr3_nt: TGTGCCAGCAGCAAGGACAGGGTCCTCGCAGATACGCAGTATTTT
cdr3_aa: CASSKDRVLADTQYF

v_call: TRBV7-6
d_call: TRBD2
clone_size: many
j_call: TRBJ2-1
cdr3_nt: TGTGCCAGCAGCTTGACTAGCGGGATGTACAATGAGCAGTTCTTC
cdr3_aa: CASSLTSGMYNEQFF

v_call: TRBV18
d_call: NA
clone_size: many
j_call: TRBJ2-3
cdr3_nt: TGTGCCAGCTCACCACTTCCCGGGACCTTACTCGATACGCAGTATTTT
cdr3_aa: CASSPLPGTLLDTQYF

v_call: TRBV6-2/TRBV6-3
d_call: NA
clone_size: few
j_call: TRBJ1-1
cdr3_nt: TGTGCCAGCAGTCCTCGGAGGGCGAACGCGGGGAACGCTGAAGCTTTCTTT
cdr3_aa: CASSPRRANAGNAEAFF

v_call: TRBV6-2/TRBV6-3
d_call: NA
clone_size: few
j_call: TRBJ2-1
cdr3_nt: TGTGCCAGCAGTTACGTTGGTGTATACAATGAGCAGTTCTTC
cdr3_aa: CASSYVGVYNEQFF

v_call: TRBV29-1
d_call: TRBD1
clone_size: NA
j_call: TRBJ2-3
cdr3_nt: TGCAGCGCCAGGACAGGGGGCGCAGATACGCAGTATTTT
cdr3_aa: CSARTGGADTQYF

v_call: TRBV30
d_call: NA
clone_size: many
j_call: TRBJ2-3
cdr3_nt: TGTGCCTGGAGTGTAGAAGGGCGTTCTAGCACAGATACGCAGTATTTT
cdr3_aa: CAWSVEGRSSTDTQYF

v_call: TRBV19
d_call: TRBD2
clone_size: few
j_call: TRBJ2-3
cdr3_nt: TGTGCCAGTAGTATTGGACTAGCGGGAAGTGGTACGCAGTATTTT
cdr3_aa: CASSIGLAGSGTQYF

v_call: TRBV2
d_call: NA
clone_size: many
j_call: TRBJ1-1
cdr3_nt: TGTGCCAGCAGTGTATTGACGCGGGGGGACACTGAAGCTTTCTTT
cdr3_aa: CASSVLTRGDTEAFF

v_call: TRBV28
d_call: NA
clone_size: NA
j_call: TRBJ1-2
cdr3_nt: TGTGCCAGCAGCTTCGCCGGGGAGGCAGCTTTGTATGGCTACACCTTC
cdr3_aa: CASSFAGEAALYGYTF

v_call: TRBV27
d_call: TRBD1
clone_size: NA
j_call: TRBJ2-1
cdr3_nt: TGTGCCAGCGATAACCCGAACAGGGGGCTGGTCGATGAGCAGTTCTTC
cdr3_aa: CASDNPNRGLVDEQFF

v_call: TRBV6-1
d_call: TRBD1
clone_size: many
j_call: TRBJ1-1
cdr3_nt: TGTGCCAGCAGGGCGGGACAGGGGGTCACTGAAGCTTTCTTT
cdr3_aa: CASRAGQGVTEAFF

v_call: TRBV28
d_call: NA
clone_size: NA
j_call: TRBJ1-1
cdr3_nt: TGTGCCAGCAGCCAACCCCTGGGGGGAAACACTGAAGCTTTCTTT
cdr3_aa: CASSQPLGGNTEAFF

v_call: TRBV30
d_call: NA
clone_size: many
j_call: TRBJ2-1
cdr3_nt: TGTGCCTGCACACGACACAATGAGCAGTTCTTC
cdr3_aa: CACTRHNEQFF

v_call: TRBV12-5
d_call: TRBD1
clone_size: few
j_call: TRBJ2-7
cdr3_nt: TGTGCTAGTGGTTTGGTAGGGACAGAGAGAACCTACGAGCAGTACTTC
cdr3_aa: CASGLVGTERTYEQYF

v_call: TRBV15
d_call: TRBD1
clone_size: NA
j_call: TRBJ1-6
cdr3_nt: TGTGCCACCAGCCCGGACAGGCTTAATTCACCCCTCCACTTT
cdr3_aa: CATSPDRLNSPLHF

v_call: TRBV12-5
d_call: TRBD1
clone_size: NA
j_call: TRBJ1-1
cdr3_nt: TGTGCTAGTGTTTTGGCGACAGGGGCTGGAAACACTGAAGCTTTCTTT
cdr3_aa: CASVLATGAGNTEAFF

v_call: TRBV12-3/TRBV12-4
d_call: TRBD1
clone_size: NA
j_call: TRBJ2-2
cdr3_nt: TGTGCCAGCAGTTCCCCAAGAGGGGGCCGGAACACCGGGGAGCTGTTTTTT
cdr3_aa: CASSSPRGGRNTGELFF

v_call: TRBV11-2
d_call: TRBD2
clone_size: many
j_call: TRBJ2-1
cdr3_nt: TGTGCCAGCAGCTCCTTATATAGCGGGATACCTCTATACAATGAGCAGTTCTTC
cdr3_aa: CASSSLYSGIPLYNEQFF

v_call: TRBV6-1
d_call: TRBD1
clone_size: few
j_call: TRBJ1-2
cdr3_nt: TGTGCCAGCCGGGACAGGGGGGACTATGGCTACACCTTC
cdr3_aa: CASRDRGDYGYTF

v_call: TRBV12-3/TRBV12-4
d_call: TRBD1
clone_size: NA
j_call: TRBJ1-4
cdr3_nt: TGTGCCAGCAGCCCCGGGACAGGGGATAAAAAACTGTTTTTT
cdr3_aa: CASSPGTGDKKLFF

v_call: TRBV24-1
d_call: NA
clone_size: few
j_call: TRBJ2-2
cdr3_nt: TGTGCCACCAAGGGGGACACCGGGGAGCTGTTTTTT
cdr3_aa: CATKGDTGELFF

v_call: TRBV20-1
d_call: TRBD1
clone_size: NA
j_call: TRBJ1-4
cdr3_nt: TGCAGTGCCCCTGACAGGGGGGACGGAAAACTGTTTTTT
cdr3_aa: CSAPDRGDGKLFF

v_call: TRBV11-2
d_call: NA
clone_size: many
j_call: TRBJ1-5
cdr3_nt: TGTGCCAGCAGCTTAGATCCCAGTCAGCCCCAGCATTTT
cdr3_aa: CASSLDPSQPQHF

v_call: TRBV18
d_call: NA
clone_size: few
j_call: TRBJ2-5
cdr3_nt: TGTGCCAGCTCACCACCGGCCAAAGAGACCCAGTACTTC
cdr3_aa: CASSPPAKETQYF

v_call: TRBV12-3/TRBV12-4
d_call: NA
clone_size: many
j_call: TRBJ1-1
cdr3_nt: TGTGCCAGCAGTTTAGAGGTCGGGACAAAAGCTTTCTTT
cdr3_aa: CASSLEVGTKAFF

v_call: TRBV10-3
d_call: TRBD2
clone_size: few
j_call: TRBJ2-1
cdr3_nt: TGTGCCATCAGTGAGACTAGCGGGAATGTTGAGCAGTTCTTC
cdr3_aa: CAISETSGNVEQFF

v_call: TRBV28
d_call: TRBD2
clone_size: many
j_call: TRBJ2-5
cdr3_nt: TGTGCCAGCAGCTCCGGGACTAGCGGGGATCAAGAGACCCAGTACTTC
cdr3_aa: CASSSGTSGDQETQYF